Listed here is a single T cell receptor (beta chain). Antigen specificity is unknown. Repertoires were generated with immunoSEQ multiplex PCR, while TCRdb's copy carries only in-frame clones and drops some. The sample has tens of thousands of clones, around 85% seen once. This entry is derived from a study of lymphopenia after photon versus proton radiotherapy. With V trimmed by 2 bases and J by 0 bases, 8 bases remained unmatched. The germline gives CDR1 SGHTA, CDR2 FQGNSA. The CDR3 extends over 18 amino acids. Findings and caveats of the study: After lymphocyte nadir, photon-treated repertoires showed oligoclonal expansion, especially CD8+ Temra. Only patients who died were analyzed for survival; proton advantage is unproven.

The sequence was collected from a man aged 45 to 65 with gastric cancer. Sequencing was performed on peripheral blood, taken from a patient treated with photon-based radiotherapy. This chain uses TRBV7-2 with TRBJ2-1, with 9 positions matching TRBD2. The CDR3 nucleotides are TGTGCCAGCAGCTTATCTATTAGCGGGAGAAGCTCCTACAATGAGCAGTTCTTC. It is translated as CASSLSISGRSSYNEQFF. Full variable domain (missing parts from reference TRBV7-2 and TRBJ2-1): GAGVSQSPSNKVTEKGKDVELRCDPISGHTALYWYRQSLGQGLEFLIYFQGNSAPDKSGLPSDRFSAERTGGSVSTLTIQRTQQEDSAVYLCASSLSISGRSSYNEQFFGPGTRLTVL.